A single sample gave rise to the 28 T cell receptor beta chains below, sequenced in a study of cytotoxic CD8 clonotypes in ibrutinib-treated CLL. The data were produced by immunoSEQ multiplex PCR, yet TCRdb's version contains in-frame clones alone and is incomplete. The table has some 27,000 clones, roughly 59% seen once. The starting material was PBMCs, obtained before ibrutinib treatment. Every receptor here comes from a human donor with chronic lymphocytic leukemia.

The chain couples TRBV10-3 to TRBJ2-7; D may correspond to TRBD1 or TRBD2 (5 bases each). V was shortened by 2 bases and J by 0 bases, with 8 bases between the two germline ends. Germline V gene sequence: CDR1 ENHRY, CDR2 SYGVKD. The length of the CDR3 is 14 residues. The DNA of the CDR3 is TGTGCCATCAGTGAGAGAGGGGACTCCTACGAGCAGTACTTC. This encodes CAISERGDSYEQYF.

The V gene is TRBV2, the J gene TRBJ1-2; no reliable D call. V shed 0 bases and J shed 12 bases, with 2 bases lying between them. The CDR3 loop spans 9 amino acids. Germline loops: CDR1 SNHLY, CDR2 FYNNEI. The CDR3 nucleotides read TGTGCCAGCAGTGAAGCCGACACCTTC. It specifies CASSEADTF.

The V gene is TRBV28, the J gene TRBJ1-5; weak D call: TRBD1 (5 bases). Germline assignment: CDR1 MDHEN and CDR2 SYDVKM. CDR3 length: 18 amino acids. Trimming took 3 bases from V and 1 from J, leaving 19 bases between them. Here the CDR3 reads CASSFWAGKSVSNQPQHF. CDR3 DNA: TGTGCCAGCAGTTTCTGGGCAGGGAAGTCGGTGAGCAATCAGCCCCAGCATTTT.

The chain links TRBV2 to TRBJ2-6; D is unresolved. CDR3 length equals 17 residues. Per the germline V gene, CDR1 is SNHLY and CDR2 is FYNNEI. Trimming took off 3 bases at V and 0 bases at J, with 12 bases between the two ends. The CDR3 sequence is CASSDFDGYSGANVLTF. CDR3 nucleotide sequence: TGTGCCAGCAGTGACTTCGACGGATACTCTGGGGCCAACGTCCTGACTTTC.

The chain has TRBV4-1 and TRBJ2-1; the D call may be TRBD1 or TRBD2 (6 bases each). Trimming stripped 1 base from V and 4 bases from J, with 11 bases between. The CDR3 sequence is 15 residues long. The germline gives CDR1 MGHRA, CDR2 YSYEKL. The CDR3 is CASSQGGAGYNEQFF. The DNA of the CDR3 is TGCGCCAGCAGCCAAGGGGGGGCGGGGTACAATGAGCAGTTCTTC.

The rearrangement links TRBV12-2 to TRBJ1-6; no DNA check was done on the table's D call, TRBD1. TRBV12-2 is designated a pseudogene. This CDR3 comprises 16 residues. The CDR3 protein is CASRLPTGINNSPLHF. For the CDR3, the DNA is TGTGCAAGTCGCCTCCCGACAGGGATCAATAATTCACCCCTCCACTTT.

This rearrangement joins TRBV5-1 to TRBJ2-7, with TRBD1 matching over 7 bases. With V trimmed by 4 bases and J by 5 bases, 6 bases remained unmatched. Germline V gene lookup returns CDR1 SGHRS and CDR2 YFSETQ. The CDR3 extends over 13 amino acids. As DNA, the CDR3 is TGCGCCAGCAGCAAAGGACAGGCCGACGAGCAGTACTTC. Amino acids: CASSKGQADEQYF.

This clone was seen repeatedly, ten times or more. This chain links TRBV5-1 with TRBJ2-2; a weak D match, TRBD2 (5 bases). Germline CDR1 and CDR2: SGHRS and YFSETQ. This CDR3 comprises 14 residues. Trimming cost V 4 bases and J 5 bases, with 12 bases left between them. This CDR3 is CASSQDPGTGELFF. In DNA form, the CDR3 reads TGCGCCAGCAGCCAAGACCCGGGGACCGGGGAGCTGTTTTTT.

The rearrangement joins TRBV6-6 to TRBJ1-6, with 8 bases matching TRBD1. V shed 6 bases, J shed 10 bases, and the junction held 8 bases outside the gene matches. The CDR3 contains 14 residues. CDR1 and CDR2 (germline): MNHNY, SVGAGI (reference sequence). CDR3 sequence (DNA): TGTGCCAGCAGCAGAGGACAGGGAATGTCACCCCTCCACTTT. Its protein is CASSRGQGMSPLHF.

The chain employs TRBV10-1 and TRBJ1-1; D is unresolved. The ends were cut back, 7 bases at V and 5 bases at J, with 5 bases in the middle. Germline V gene sequence: CDR1 WNHNN, CDR2 SYGVQD (reference sequence). The CDR3 has 10 amino acids. CDR3 bases: TGCGCCAGCACCAGGACTGAAGCTTTCTTT. Amino acids: CASTRTEAFF.

This clone was counted between two and nine times. The rearrangement uses TRBV28 and TRBJ2-3, with TRBD1 as a possible D gene (6 bases). CDR1 and CDR2 (germline): MDHEN, SYDVKM. With 5 bases removed from V and 4 bases from J, the gap between germline ends came to 10 bases. This CDR3 is built from 13 residues. CDR3 in DNA: TGTGCCAGCAGTATACAGGGTCCAGATACGCAGTATTTT. It yields the protein CASSIQGPDTQYF.

Notes on this clone: Since a much larger clone is just one base distant, this may be a read error. The rearrangement joins TRBV6-1 to TRBJ1-5; D ambiguous. Germline lookup yields CDR1 MNHNS and CDR2 SASEGT. V was clipped by 1 base and J by 7 bases, with 2 bases between them. The CDR3 consists of 11 residues. CDR3 nucleotide sequence: TGTGCCAGCAGTGAAGGACAGCCCCAGCATTTT. It encodes CASSEGQPQHF.

This chain links TRBV4-1 with TRBJ2-7; 11 positions match TRBD2. The CDR3 length is 16 residues. The V gene end was trimmed by 3 bases and the J gene end by 2 bases; junction bases not matched to a gene: 6. Per the germline V gene, CDR1 is MGHRA and CDR2 is YSYEKL. The CDR3 protein is CASSQPGLAVTYEQYF. CDR3 DNA: TGCGCCAGCAGCCAGCCGGGACTAGCGGTGACCTACGAGCAGTACTTC.

This clone is labeled medium-sized. V is TRBV5-4 and J is TRBJ2-1; D is uncertain. The CDR3 consists of 11 residues. The V gene lost 2 bases and the J gene lost 7 bases, with 4 bases spanning the gap. Germline CDR1 reads SGHNT; CDR2 reads YYREEE (reference sequence). CDR3 DNA: TGTGCCAGCAGCTTCGGGAATGAGCAGTTCTTC. It yields the protein CASSFGNEQFF.

The genes are TRBV7-9 and TRBJ1-2; possible D gene TRBD1, 5 bases. This CDR3 is built from 16 residues. Trimming removed 1 base at V and 5 bases at J, with 17 bases between. Germline values: CDR1 SEHNR, CDR2 FQNEAQ (reference sequence). CDR3 protein: CASSLDPGQKEYGYTF. CDR3 coding DNA: TGTGCCAGCAGCTTAGACCCAGGGCAGAAAGAATATGGCTACACCTTC.

This clone was found a few times. This sequence joins TRBV18 and TRBJ2-7; D is possibly TRBD1 or TRBD2 (7 bases each). The germline CDR1 and CDR2 sequences are KGHSH and LQKENI. This CDR3 contains 17 residues. Trimming shortened V by 3 bases and J by 0 bases, and 18 bases separated the two germline ends. The CDR3 loop reads CASSPLLIRGGSYEQYF. CDR3 nucleotides: TGTGCCAGCTCACCTCTCCTGATCAGGGGGGGCTCCTACGAGCAGTACTTC.

This clone has only a few counts. This rearrangement joins TRBV28 to TRBJ2-7; tentative D call: TRBD1 (6 bases). CDR3 length: 13 residues. The germline CDR1 and CDR2 sequences are MDHEN and SYDVKM. V lost 10 bases to trimming and J lost 0 bases, with 13 bases between them. DNA of the CDR3: TGTGCCATGCGCCGACAGGACTCCTACGAGCAGTACTTC. Its protein is CAMRRQDSYEQYF.

The chain recombines TRBV28 with TRBJ1-4; D is possibly TRBD1 (5 bases). There are 15 residues in the CDR3. Trimming took 4 bases from V and 7 from J, leaving 16 bases between them. Germline lookup yields CDR1 MDHEN and CDR2 SYDVKM. Here the CDR3 reads CASSYGWGIREKLFF. The DNA for the CDR3 is TGTGCCAGCAGTTACGGGTGGGGGATACGTGAAAAACTGTTTTTT.

V usage is TRBV7-3 and J usage is TRBJ2-7; D possibly corresponds to TRBD2 (6 bases). The CDR3 extends over 13 amino acids. Germline loops: CDR1 SGHTA, CDR2 FQGTGA. The ends were cut back, 5 bases at V and 6 bases at J, with 14 bases in the middle. Written as DNA, the CDR3 is TGTGCCAGCAGCGCCATGGGAGCGGGCGAGCAGTACTTC. Translating it yields CASSAMGAGEQYF.

This clone has just a few counts. J is TRBJ1-5 and V is TRBV6-6, with TRBD1 identical over 10 bases. With 9 bases clipped from V and 4 bases from J, the junction kept 6 bases outside the gene matches. This CDR3 contains 14 residues. Germline lookup yields CDR1 MNHNY and CDR2 SVGAGI (reference sequence). The CDR3 nucleotides are TGTGCCAGTAAGGGACAGGGGAGAAATCAGCCCCAGCATTTT. This translates into CASKGQGRNQPQHF.

The V and J genes are TRBV11-2 and TRBJ2-5, with D perhaps matching TRBD2 (6 bases). V was shortened by 5 bases and J by 5 bases, with 6 bases between the two germline ends. The CDR3 sequence is 11 residues long. Germline V gene data show CDR1 as SGHAT and CDR2 as FQNNGV. The CDR3 coding sequence is TGTGCCAGCAGCCGGGGGGAGACCCAGTACTTC. It translates to CASSRGETQYF. The full variable domain, with the rest looked up from reference TRBV11-2 and TRBJ2-5, is EAGVAQSPRYKIIEKRQSVAFWCNPISGHATLYWYQQILGQGPKLLIQFQNNGVVDDSQLPKDRFSAERLKGVDSTLKIQPAKLEDSAVYLCASSRGETQYFGPGTRLLVL.

The V gene is TRBV28, the J gene TRBJ2-3, with D possibly matching TRBD2 (6 bases). Germline loops: CDR1 MDHEN, CDR2 SYDVKM. Deletions cut 3 bases from V and 1 base from J, with 14 bases between. This CDR3 has 16 amino acids. The CDR3 nucleotides are TGTGCCAGCAGTTTTTTGGGGCGGGGTGGCACAGATACGCAGTATTTT. It yields the protein CASSFLGRGGTDTQYF.

V gene TRBV7-3 combines with J gene TRBJ2-7; TRBD2 matches 13 bases. The germline CDR1 and CDR2 sequences are SGHTA and FQGTGA. The V gene end was trimmed by 5 bases and the J gene end by 2 bases; junction bases not matched to a gene: 6. This CDR3 has 16 residues. The CDR3 sequence: CASSPDGTSGAYEQYF. The DNA for the CDR3 is TGTGCCAGCAGCCCGGACGGGACTAGCGGGGCCTACGAGCAGTACTTC. The complete variable domain, with remaining parts taken from reference TRBV7-3 and TRBJ2-7, reads GAGVSQTPSNKVTEKGKYVELRCDPISGHTALYWYRQSLGQGPEFLIYFQGTGAADDSGLPNDRFFAVRPEGSVSTLKIQRTERGDSAVYLCASSPDGTSGAYEQYFGPGTRLTVT.

This clone was picked up a small number of times. The chain recombines TRBV7-9 with TRBJ1-2; tentatively, D is TRBD1 (5 bases). The CDR3 is 13 residues long. V gave up 6 bases and J gave up 7 bases, with 15 bases separating them. The germline V gene encodes CDR1 SEHNR and CDR2 FQNEAQ (reference sequence). CDR3 amino acids: CASRVGGASGYTF. The CDR3 bases are TGTGCCAGCAGAGTGGGAGGGGCCAGTGGCTACACCTTC.

A note on this clone: At one end the junction does not follow the germline gene, possibly because of a read error. This chain links TRBV10-3 with TRBJ2-1; TRBD1 matches at 8 bases. Germline V gene lookup returns CDR1 ENHRY and CDR2 SYGVKD. This CDR3 contains 11 residues. The CDR3 DNA follows: TGTGCCATCAGTGATTGGACAGGGTCCCTCTTC. It encodes CAISDWTGSLF.

The chain uses TRBV27 and TRBJ2-7; perhaps TRBD1 as D (5 bases). V lost 2 bases and J 0 bases, leaving 17 bases between the germline ends. The CDR3 is made up of 17 amino acids. Germline CDR1 is MNHEY and CDR2 is SMNVEV (reference sequence). CDR3 residues: CASSLVPPTVSSYEQYF. The CDR3 region has the DNA TGTGCCAGCAGTTTAGTCCCCCCGACAGTTAGCTCCTACGAGCAGTACTTC.

V and J are TRBV27 and TRBJ2-5, with D hard to call. The CDR3 is 13 amino acids. Germline V gene sequence: CDR1 MNHEY, CDR2 SMNVEV (reference sequence). Trimming took off 6 bases at V and 1 base at J, with 9 bases between the two ends. CDR3 amino acids: CASSRVLQETQYF. DNA for the CDR3: TGTGCCAGCAGCCGAGTGCTCCAAGAGACCCAGTACTTC.

This chain uses TRBV11-2 with TRBJ2-3, with 7 bases aligning to TRBD2. Germline V CDR1 and CDR2: SGHAT, FQNNGV. With V trimmed by 5 bases and J by 2 bases, 7 bases remained unmatched. The CDR3 length is 15 residues. This CDR3 reads CASSVMTSPTDTQYF. The CDR3 coding sequence is TGTGCCAGCAGCGTGATGACTAGCCCCACAGATACGCAGTATTTT.